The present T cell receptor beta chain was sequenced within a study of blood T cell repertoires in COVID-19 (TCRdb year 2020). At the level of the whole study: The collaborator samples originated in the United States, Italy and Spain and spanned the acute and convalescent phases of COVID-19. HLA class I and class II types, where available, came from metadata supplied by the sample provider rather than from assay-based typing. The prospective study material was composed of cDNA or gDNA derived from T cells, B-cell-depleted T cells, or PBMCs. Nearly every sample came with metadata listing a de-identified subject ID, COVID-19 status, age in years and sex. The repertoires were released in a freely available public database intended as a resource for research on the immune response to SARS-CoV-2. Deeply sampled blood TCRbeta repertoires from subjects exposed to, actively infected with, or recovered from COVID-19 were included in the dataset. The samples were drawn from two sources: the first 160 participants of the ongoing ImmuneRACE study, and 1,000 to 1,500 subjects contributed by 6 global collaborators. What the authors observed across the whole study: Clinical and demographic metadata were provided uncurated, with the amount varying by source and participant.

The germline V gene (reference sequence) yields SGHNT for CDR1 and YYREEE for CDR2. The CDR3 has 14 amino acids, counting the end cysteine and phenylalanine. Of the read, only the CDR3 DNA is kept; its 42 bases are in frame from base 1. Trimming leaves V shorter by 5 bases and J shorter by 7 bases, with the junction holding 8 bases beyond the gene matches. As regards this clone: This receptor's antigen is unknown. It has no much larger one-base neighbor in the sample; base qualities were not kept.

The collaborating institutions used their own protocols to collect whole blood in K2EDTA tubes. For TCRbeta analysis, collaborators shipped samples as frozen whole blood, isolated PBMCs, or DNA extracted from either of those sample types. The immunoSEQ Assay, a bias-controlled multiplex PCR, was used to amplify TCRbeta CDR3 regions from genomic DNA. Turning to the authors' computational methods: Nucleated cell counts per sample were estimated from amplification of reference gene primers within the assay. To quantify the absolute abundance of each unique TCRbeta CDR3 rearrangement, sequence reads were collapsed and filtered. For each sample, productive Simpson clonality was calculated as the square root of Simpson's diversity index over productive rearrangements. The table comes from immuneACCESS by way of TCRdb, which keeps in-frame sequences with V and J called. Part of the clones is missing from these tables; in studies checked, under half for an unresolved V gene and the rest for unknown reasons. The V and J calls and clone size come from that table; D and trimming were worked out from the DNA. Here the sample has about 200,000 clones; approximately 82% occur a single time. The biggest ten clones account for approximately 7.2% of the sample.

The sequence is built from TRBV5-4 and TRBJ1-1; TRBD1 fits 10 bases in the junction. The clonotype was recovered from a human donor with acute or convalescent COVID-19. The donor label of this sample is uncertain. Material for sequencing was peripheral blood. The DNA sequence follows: TGTGCCAGCAGAAAAGACAGGGGGCTGATTGAAGCTTTCTTT. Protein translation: CASRKDRGLIEAFF.